This TCR beta chain was found in a study of cytomegalovirus exposure and HLA in healthy donors. General study points: The study reported that TCR beta sequences accurately predicted HLA-A and HLA-B alleles in most subjects.

PCR used 60 Vbeta primers and 13 Jbeta primers. The method was immunoSEQ multiplex PCR; TCRdb's version includes in-frame clones alone and lacks a portion of them. Of 150,000 to 200,000 clones detected, 80% to 85% appear once; the ten largest clones hold less than 2%. As concerns this clone: No antigen is known for it.

The germline CDR1 and CDR2 sequences are MNHEY and SMNVEV (reference sequence). The CDR3 sequence is 15 residues long. The ends were cut back, 6 bases at V and 0 bases at J, with 14 bases in the middle. Sequencing was performed on PBMCs. The chain recombines TRBV27 with TRBJ1-1, with D possibly being TRBD1 (5 bases). The sequence was collected from a woman aged 18-29 years in good health and CMV-seronegative. The chain's CDR3 is CASSLGGTVNTEAFF. As DNA, the CDR3 is TGTGCCAGCAGCCTAGGAGGGACGGTGAACACTGAAGCTTTCTTT.